Listed below are T cell receptor beta chains from one sample, sequenced in a study of CD8 T cells in Susac syndrome. TCRdb recomputed calls from the immunoSEQ multiplex PCR reads with MiXCR, one row per CDR3 protein. This table holds 100,000 to 150,000 distinct CDR3 sequences, around 96% found once. The sample consisted of CD8+ T cells from PBMCs. Every receptor here comes from a human donor with Susac syndrome. CDR3s include the opening cysteine and the closing phenylalanine or tryptophan. D genes are given only for firm matches. Size is stated for part of the rows, as once, few or many counts, or as a class when the clone is expanded.

TRBJ1-2 | NA | NA | TRBV9 | TGTGCCAGCACCCAGGACCGGACAAACTATGGCTACACCTTC | CASTQDRTNYGYTF
TRBJ2-7 | NA | few | TRBV6-2/TRBV6-3 | TGTGCCAGCAGTTACTCCAGGGGTGGATACGAGCAGTACTTC | CASSYSRGGYEQYF
TRBJ2-7 | NA | once | TRBV7-8 | TGTGCCAGCAGCTCCGGGACCCCAGATCCCTACGAGCAGTACTTC | CASSSGTPDPYEQYF
TRBJ2-5 | TRBD2 | few | TRBV7-9 | TGTGCCAGCAGCTTTCAGGGAGGGGAAGAGACCCAGTACTTC | CASSFQGGEETQYF
TRBJ2-3 | TRBD1 | NA | TRBV10-3 | TGTGCCATCAGTGACGGGACAGGTAGCGGATACACAGATACGCAGTATTTT | CAISDGTGSGYTDTQYF
TRBJ1-2 | NA | NA | TRBV19 | TGTGCCAGTAGTCCCGCAGTAAACTATGGCTACACCTTC | CASSPAVNYGYTF
TRBJ2-4 | NA | NA | TRBV5-1 | TGCGCCAGCAGTCGAGGACAGCAAAACATTCAGTACTTC | CASSRGQQNIQYF
TRBJ2-1 | TRBD1 | NA | TRBV6-2/TRBV6-3 | TGTGCCAGCAGTTACGAACCGGACAGGGGGTACTGGAATGAGCAGTTCTTC | CASSYEPDRGYWNEQFF
TRBJ2-2 | NA | NA | TRBV6-5 | TGTGCCAGCAGTAAGATTGTCGAACGCACCGGGGAGCTGTTTTTT | CASSKIVERTGELFF
TRBJ1-5 | NA | NA | TRBV30 | TGTGCCTGGAGTGTCGCAGGCAATCAGCCCCAGCATTTT | CAWSVAGNQPQHF
TRBJ1-5 | NA | NA | TRBV12-3/TRBV12-4 | TGTGCCAGCAGTTTCATGGGACAGCCCCAGCATTTT | CASSFMGQPQHF
TRBJ2-7 | TRBD2 | NA | TRBV15 | TGTGCCACCAGAGGGACTAGCGGGAACTACGAGCAGTACTTC | CATRGTSGNYEQYF
TRBJ1-2 | NA | NA | TRBV9 | TGTGCCAGCAGCCCGAGGACCGGGACGGCCTATGGCTACACCTTC | CASSPRTGTAYGYTF
TRBJ2-5 | TRBD2 | NA | TRBV5-6 | TGTGCCAGCAGCTGGGGGGCTAGCGGGCAAGAGACCCAGTACTTC | CASSWGASGQETQYF
TRBJ1-2 | NA | NA | TRBV20-1 | TGCAGTGCTAGAGGACCCGATGGGGTTTATGGCTACACCTTC | CSARGPDGVYGYTF
TRBJ1-5 | NA | NA | TRBV27 | TGTGCCAGCAGCGGACACAGCAATCAGCCCCAGCATTTT | CASSGHSNQPQHF
TRBJ1-5 | NA | once | TRBV4-3 | TGCGCCAGCAGCCAGACGGGGGGGAGCAATCAGCCCCAGCATTTT | CASSQTGGSNQPQHF
TRBJ2-3 | TRBD2 | NA | TRBV28 | TGTGCCAGCACTGGGACTAGCGCAACAGATACGCAGTATTTT | CASTGTSATDTQYF
TRBJ2-7 | NA | NA | TRBV6-6 | TGTGCCAGCAGTTACTCCCAGGGAGACTACGAGCAGTACTTC | CASSYSQGDYEQYF
TRBJ2-6 | TRBD1 | NA | TRBV27 | TGTGCCAGCAGTTTTCAGGGGGCGAACGGGGCCAACGTCCTGACTTTC | CASSFQGANGANVLTF
TRBJ2-5 | NA | NA | TRBV4-1 | TGCGCCAGCAGCCAAGAAGACAGGCCCCAAGAGACCCAGTACTTC | CASSQEDRPQETQYF
TRBJ1-1 | NA | NA | TRBV20-1 | TGCAGTGCCAGGGGTATGAACACTGAAGCTTTCTTT | CSARGMNTEAFF
TRBJ2-1 | NA | NA | TRBV5-4 | TGTGCCAGCAACTCGGTTGAGAATGAGCAGTTCTTC | CASNSVENEQFF
TRBJ2-1 | NA | once | TRBV10-2 | TGCGCCAGCAGTGTCGGGGATACCAATGAGCAGTTCTTC | CASSVGDTNEQFF
TRBJ2-3 | TRBD1 | NA | TRBV5-1 | TGCGCCAGCAGCCCGACAGGGTTCGGGACAGATACGCAGTATTTT | CASSPTGFGTDTQYF
TRBJ1-1 | NA | NA | TRBV5-6 | TGTGCCAGCAGCTATTCCGGGGTGTTAGGCACTGAAGCTTTCTTT | CASSYSGVLGTEAFF
TRBJ2-3 | NA | NA | TRBV9 | TGTGCCAGCAGCGCCGGGACTGGGGGGACATCAGATACGCAGTATTTT | CASSAGTGGTSDTQYF